This T cell receptor (beta chain) is drawn from a study of somatic mutations in cytotoxic T cells in rheumatoid arthritis. The study's findings and limits: With some 62 patients examined, roughly eight had a largest CD8+ clone exceeding 20% of CD8+ cells. Adjustment for multiple comparisons was not applied to the slight TRBV07 underrepresentation observed in rheumatoid arthritis patients.

Trimming shortened V by 3 bases and J by 3 bases, and 15 bases separated the two germline ends. Germline values: CDR1 SNHLY, CDR2 FYNNEI. The CDR3 covers 16 residues. Regarding this clone: Antigen: not known.

Authors' analysis steps: Rarely, patient CD8+ clones larger than 1% corresponded to published virus-specific TCRB sequences. TCRdb's table, derived via immunoSEQ multiplex PCR, lists solely in-frame clones and lacks some. The D gene and trimming were derived from the DNA, and the V and J assignments and clone size from that table. The table shows about 7,100 clones, with around four fifths occurring only once. Each population, CD4+ and CD8+ cells, was isolated by positive magnetic bead selection and checked for purity by flow cytometry. V usage is TRBV2 and J usage is TRBJ2-4, with D possibly matching TRBD2 (5 bases). Sequenced: CD8+ T cells sorted from blood. The sequence was obtained from an adult with rheumatoid arthritis. CDR3 residues: CASSDTGKVGKNIQYF. DNA of the CDR3: TGTGCCAGCAGTGATACCGGGAAGGTTGGCAAAAACATTCAGTACTTC.